The T cell receptor beta chain described here comes from a study of blood T cell repertoires in COVID-19. In the study overall: Sample material is recorded as cDNA or gDNA derived from T cells, B-cell-depleted T cells, or PBMCs.

V was cut by 1 base and J by 2 bases, with 6 bases left in between. The V gene's germline CDR1 is SGHDN and CDR2 FVKESK. The CDR3 sequence is 14 residues long. Authors' processing steps: Amplified reference gene primers provided the basis for estimating nucleated cell counts. Measured with immunoSEQ multiplex PCR; TCRdb has only the in-frame clones, and not every one. V and J calls plus clone size are reproduced from that table; the DNA served to infer D and trimming. The sample lists 25,000 to 30,000 clones, about 89% occurring once. The chain carries TRBV14 and TRBJ2-1; D is undetermined. The sequence derives from a human donor in a cohort sampled during active COVID-19. Sample: peripheral blood. In DNA form, the CDR3 reads TGTGCCAGCAGCCAAGTTTCTCCCTACAATGAGCAGTTCTTC. It yields the protein CASSQVSPYNEQFF.